This entry lists 4 T cell receptor beta chains sequenced from one sample in a study of T cell repertoires in cytomegalovirus infection. TCRdb fed the reads into MiXCR, producing one record per CDR3 protein. There are 200,000 or so distinct CDR3 sequences in the sample; about 20% occur only once, and 2.9% lies in the top ten. The sample taken for sequencing was PBMCs. These receptors were obtained from a human donor in good health (CMV status not recorded). Some clones in this sample may be carry-over from other donors' samples.

The chain joins TRBV5-5 to TRBJ1-4; D gene ambiguous. The germline V and J ends were trimmed by 3 bases and 8 bases, with 8 bases remaining between them. CDR1 SGHKS and CDR2 YYEKEE come from the germline V gene (reference sequence). The CDR3 contains 12 residues. The CDR3 nucleotides are TGTGCCAGCAGCTACGGTCTCGAAAAACTGTTTTTT. Its protein product is CASSYGLEKLFF.

This clonotype was detected a few times. The rearrangement joins TRBV4-1 to TRBJ1-4; perhaps TRBD1 as D (6 bases). Trimming took off 0 bases at V and 10 bases at J, with 18 bases between the two ends. The CDR3 runs to 16 residues. Germline lookup yields CDR1 MGHRA and CDR2 YSYEKL. This CDR3 is CASSQDSGGGRGKLFF. CDR3 nucleotides: TGCGCCAGCAGCCAAGATTCTGGCGGGGGGCGCGGAAAACTGTTTTTT.

In its sample, this clonotype was seen a few times. The chain uses TRBV7-9 and TRBJ2-7; either TRBD1 or TRBD2 may fit D (6 bases each). This CDR3 has 15 residues. V was cut by 6 bases and J by 0 bases, with 15 bases left in between. Germline CDR1 reads SEHNR; CDR2 reads FQNEAQ (reference sequence). The chain's CDR3 is CASSPLGGSSYEQYF. The DNA for the CDR3 is TGTGCCAGCAGTCCCTTAGGGGGGAGCTCCTACGAGCAGTACTTC.

This chain joins TRBV7-9 and TRBJ2-3; a weak D match, TRBD2 (5 bases). Looked up from germline, CDR1 is SEHNR and CDR2 is FQNEAQ (reference sequence). V dropped 5 bases and J dropped 2 bases, with 14 bases sitting between them. This CDR3 has 15 amino acids. CDR3 region: CASSEWTEDTDTQYF. The CDR3 bases are TGTGCCAGCAGCGAGTGGACTGAAGACACAGATACGCAGTATTTT.